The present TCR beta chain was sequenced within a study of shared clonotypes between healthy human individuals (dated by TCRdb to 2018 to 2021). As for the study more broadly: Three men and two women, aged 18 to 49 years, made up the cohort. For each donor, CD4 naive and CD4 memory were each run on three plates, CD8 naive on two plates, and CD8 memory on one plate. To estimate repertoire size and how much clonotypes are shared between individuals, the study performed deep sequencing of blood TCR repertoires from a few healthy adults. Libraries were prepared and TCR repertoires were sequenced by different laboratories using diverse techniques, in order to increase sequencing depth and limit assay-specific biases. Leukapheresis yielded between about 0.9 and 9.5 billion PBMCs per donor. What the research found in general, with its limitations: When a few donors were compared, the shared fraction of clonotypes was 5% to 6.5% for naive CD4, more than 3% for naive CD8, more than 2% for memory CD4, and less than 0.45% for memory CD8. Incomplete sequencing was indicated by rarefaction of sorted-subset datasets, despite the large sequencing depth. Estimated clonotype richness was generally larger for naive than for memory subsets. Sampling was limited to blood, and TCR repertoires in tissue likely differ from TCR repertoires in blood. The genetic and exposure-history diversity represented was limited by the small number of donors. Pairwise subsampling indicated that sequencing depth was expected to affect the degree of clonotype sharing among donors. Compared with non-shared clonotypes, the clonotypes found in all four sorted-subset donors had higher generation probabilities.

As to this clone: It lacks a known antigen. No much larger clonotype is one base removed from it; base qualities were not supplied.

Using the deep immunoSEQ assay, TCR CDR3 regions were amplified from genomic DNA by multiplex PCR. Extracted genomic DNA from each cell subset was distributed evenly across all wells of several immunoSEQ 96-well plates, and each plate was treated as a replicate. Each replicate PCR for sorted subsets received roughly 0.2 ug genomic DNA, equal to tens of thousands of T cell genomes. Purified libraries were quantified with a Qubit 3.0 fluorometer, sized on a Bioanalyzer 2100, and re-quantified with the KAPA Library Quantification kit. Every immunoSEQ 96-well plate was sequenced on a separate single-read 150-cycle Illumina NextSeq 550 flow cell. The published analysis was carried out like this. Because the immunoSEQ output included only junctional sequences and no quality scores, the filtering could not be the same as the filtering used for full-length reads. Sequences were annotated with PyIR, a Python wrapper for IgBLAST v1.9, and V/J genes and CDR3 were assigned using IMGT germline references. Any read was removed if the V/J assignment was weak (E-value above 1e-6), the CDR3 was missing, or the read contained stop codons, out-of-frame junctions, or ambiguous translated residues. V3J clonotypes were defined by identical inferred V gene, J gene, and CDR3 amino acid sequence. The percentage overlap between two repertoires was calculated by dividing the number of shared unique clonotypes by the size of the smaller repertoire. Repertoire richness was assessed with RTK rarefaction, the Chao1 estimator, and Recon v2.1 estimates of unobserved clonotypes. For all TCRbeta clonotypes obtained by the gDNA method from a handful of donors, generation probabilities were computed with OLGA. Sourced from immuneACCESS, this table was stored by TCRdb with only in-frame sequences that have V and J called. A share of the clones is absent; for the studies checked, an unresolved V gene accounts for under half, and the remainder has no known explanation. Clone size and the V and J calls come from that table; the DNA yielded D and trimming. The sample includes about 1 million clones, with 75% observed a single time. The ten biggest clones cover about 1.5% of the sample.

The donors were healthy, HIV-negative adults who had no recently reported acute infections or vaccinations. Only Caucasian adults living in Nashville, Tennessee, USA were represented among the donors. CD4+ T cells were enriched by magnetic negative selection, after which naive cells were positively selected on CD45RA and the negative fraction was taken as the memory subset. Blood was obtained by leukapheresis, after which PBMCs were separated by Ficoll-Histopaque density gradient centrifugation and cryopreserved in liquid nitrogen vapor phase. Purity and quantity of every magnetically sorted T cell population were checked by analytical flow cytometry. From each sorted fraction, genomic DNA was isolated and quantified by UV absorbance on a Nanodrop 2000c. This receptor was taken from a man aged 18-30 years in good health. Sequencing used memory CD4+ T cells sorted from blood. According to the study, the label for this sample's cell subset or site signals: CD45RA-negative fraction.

CDR3 loop: CASSATVDSNQPQHF. The sequenced DNA is TGTGCCAGCAGTGCGACAGTAGATAGCAATCAGCCCCAGCATTTT. The sequence joins TRBV2 to TRBJ1-5; a tentative D match to TRBD1 spans 5 bases. CDR1 is given as SNHLY and CDR2 as FYNNEI, both from the germline V gene. The CDR3 sequence holds 15 residues, the cysteine and phenylalanine included. Only the CDR3 portion is preserved as DNA: 45 bases, with reading frame beginning at the first base. The V and J ends are trimmed by 4 bases and 0 bases, leaving 10 bases between them.